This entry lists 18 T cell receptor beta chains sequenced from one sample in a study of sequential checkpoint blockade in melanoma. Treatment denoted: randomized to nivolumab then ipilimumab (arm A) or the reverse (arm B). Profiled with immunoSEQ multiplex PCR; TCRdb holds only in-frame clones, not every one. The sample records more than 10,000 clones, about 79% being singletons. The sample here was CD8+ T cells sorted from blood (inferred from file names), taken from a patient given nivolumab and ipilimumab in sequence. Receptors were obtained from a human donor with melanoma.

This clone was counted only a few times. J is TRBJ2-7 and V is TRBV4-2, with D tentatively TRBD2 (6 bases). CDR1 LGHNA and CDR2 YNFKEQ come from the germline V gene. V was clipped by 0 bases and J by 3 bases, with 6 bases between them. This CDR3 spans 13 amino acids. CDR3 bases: TGTGCCAGCAGCCAAGAAGCGGGCTACGAGCAGTACTTC. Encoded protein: CASSQEAGYEQYF.

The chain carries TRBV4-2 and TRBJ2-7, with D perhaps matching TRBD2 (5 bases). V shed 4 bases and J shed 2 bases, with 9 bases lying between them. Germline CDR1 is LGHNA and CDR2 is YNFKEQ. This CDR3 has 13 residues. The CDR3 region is CASSLAGAYEQYF. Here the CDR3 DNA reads TGTGCCAGCAGCCTGGCGGGTGCCTACGAGCAGTACTTC.

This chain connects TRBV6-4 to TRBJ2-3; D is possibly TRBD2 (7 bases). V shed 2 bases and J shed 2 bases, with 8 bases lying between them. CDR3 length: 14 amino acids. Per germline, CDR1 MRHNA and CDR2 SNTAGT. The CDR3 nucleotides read TGTGCCAGCAGTGACGGGGGGGCCACAGATACGCAGTATTTT. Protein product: CASSDGGATDTQYF.

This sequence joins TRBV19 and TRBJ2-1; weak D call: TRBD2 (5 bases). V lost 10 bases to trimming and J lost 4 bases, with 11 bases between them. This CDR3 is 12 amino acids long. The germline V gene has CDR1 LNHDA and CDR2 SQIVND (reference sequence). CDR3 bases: TGTGCCACAAGGCCGGGGTACAATGAGCAGTTCTTC. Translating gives CATRPGYNEQFF.

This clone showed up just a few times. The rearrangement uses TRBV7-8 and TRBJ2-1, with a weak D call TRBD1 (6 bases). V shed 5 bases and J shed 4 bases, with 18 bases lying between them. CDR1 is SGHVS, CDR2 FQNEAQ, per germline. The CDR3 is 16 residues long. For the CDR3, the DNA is TGTGCCAGCAGCACTGAGGGGGTGGTTGGGTACAATGAGCAGTTCTTC. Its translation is CASSTEGVVGYNEQFF.

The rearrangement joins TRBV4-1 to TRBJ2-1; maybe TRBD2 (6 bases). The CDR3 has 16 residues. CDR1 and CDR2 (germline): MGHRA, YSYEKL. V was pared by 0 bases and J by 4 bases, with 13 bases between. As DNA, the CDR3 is TGCGCCAGCAGCCAAGAAATTGTGGGAGGATACAATGAGCAGTTCTTC. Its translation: CASSQEIVGGYNEQFF.

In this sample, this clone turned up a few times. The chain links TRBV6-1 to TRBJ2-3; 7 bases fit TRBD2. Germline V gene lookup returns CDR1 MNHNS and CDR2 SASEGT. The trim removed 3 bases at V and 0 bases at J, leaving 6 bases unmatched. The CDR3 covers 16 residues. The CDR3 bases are TGTGCCAGCAGTGATCTCTCGGGGGGTAGCACAGATACGCAGTATTTT. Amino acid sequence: CASSDLSGGSTDTQYF.

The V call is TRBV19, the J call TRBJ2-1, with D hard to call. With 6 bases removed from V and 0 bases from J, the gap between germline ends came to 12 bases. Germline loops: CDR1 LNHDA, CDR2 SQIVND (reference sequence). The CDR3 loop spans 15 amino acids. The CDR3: CASSLQQNSYNEQFF. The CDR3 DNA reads TGTGCCAGTAGCTTACAGCAGAACTCCTACAATGAGCAGTTCTTC.

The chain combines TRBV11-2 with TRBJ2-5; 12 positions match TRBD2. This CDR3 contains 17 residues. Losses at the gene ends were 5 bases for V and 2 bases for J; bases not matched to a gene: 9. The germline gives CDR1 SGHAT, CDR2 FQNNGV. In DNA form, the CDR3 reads TGTGCCAGCAGCGGTTACCCTAGCGGGGGGGCTCAAGAGACCCAGTACTTC. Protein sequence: CASSGYPSGGAQETQYF.

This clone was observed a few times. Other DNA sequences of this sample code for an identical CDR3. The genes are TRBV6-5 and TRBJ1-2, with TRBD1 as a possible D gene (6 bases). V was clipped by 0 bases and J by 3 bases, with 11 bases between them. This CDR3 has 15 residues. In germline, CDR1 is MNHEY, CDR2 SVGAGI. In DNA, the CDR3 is TGTGCCAGCAGTTACTCGATAGAGGGGGACTATGGCTACACCTTC. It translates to CASSYSIEGDYGYTF.

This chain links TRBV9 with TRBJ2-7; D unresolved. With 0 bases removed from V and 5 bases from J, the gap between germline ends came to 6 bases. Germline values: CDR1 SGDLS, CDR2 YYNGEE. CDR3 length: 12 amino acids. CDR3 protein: CASSVAGNEQYF. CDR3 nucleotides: TGTGCCAGCAGCGTAGCAGGAAACGAGCAGTACTTC. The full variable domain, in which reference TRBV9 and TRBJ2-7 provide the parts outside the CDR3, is DSGVTQTPKHLITATGQRVTLRCSPRSGDLSVYWYQQSLDQGLQFLIQYYNGEERAKGNILERFSAQQFPDLHSELNLSSLELGDSALYFCASSVAGNEQYFGPGTRLTVT.

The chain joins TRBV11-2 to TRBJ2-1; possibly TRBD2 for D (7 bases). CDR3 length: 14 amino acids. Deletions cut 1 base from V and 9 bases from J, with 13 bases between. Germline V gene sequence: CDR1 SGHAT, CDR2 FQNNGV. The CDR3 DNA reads TGTGCCAGCAGCTTAGGAGGGGGGGTAGGTGAGCAGTTCTTC. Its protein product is CASSLGGGVGEQFF. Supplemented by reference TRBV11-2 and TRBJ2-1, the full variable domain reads EAGVAQSPRYKIIEKRQSVAFWCNPISGHATLYWYQQILGQGPKLLIQFQNNGVVDDSQLPKDRFSAERLKGVDSTLKIQPAKLEDSAVYLCASSLGGGVGEQFFGPGTRLTVL.

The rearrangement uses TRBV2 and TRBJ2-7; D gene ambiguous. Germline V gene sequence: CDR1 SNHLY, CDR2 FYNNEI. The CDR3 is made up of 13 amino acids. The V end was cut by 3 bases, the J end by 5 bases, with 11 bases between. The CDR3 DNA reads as TGTGCCAGCAGTGATGGTCAGTTCAACGAGCAGTACTTC. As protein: CASSDGQFNEQYF. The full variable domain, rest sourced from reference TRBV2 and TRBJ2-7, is EPEVTQTPSHQVTQMGQEVILRCVPISNHLYFYWYRQILGQKVEFLVSFYNNEISEKSEIFDDQFSVERPDGSNFTLKIRSTKLEDSAMYFCASSDGQFNEQYFGPGTRLTVT.

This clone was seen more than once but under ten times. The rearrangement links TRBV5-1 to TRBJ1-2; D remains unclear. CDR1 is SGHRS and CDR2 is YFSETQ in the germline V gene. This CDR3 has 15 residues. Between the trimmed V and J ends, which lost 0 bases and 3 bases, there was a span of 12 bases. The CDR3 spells CASSLAYFRYYGYTF. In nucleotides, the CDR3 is TGCGCCAGCAGCTTGGCGTACTTTCGGTACTATGGCTACACCTTC.

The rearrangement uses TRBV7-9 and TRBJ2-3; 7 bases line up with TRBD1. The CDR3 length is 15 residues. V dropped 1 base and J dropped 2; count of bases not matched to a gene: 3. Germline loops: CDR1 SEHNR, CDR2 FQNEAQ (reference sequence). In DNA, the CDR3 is TGTGCCAGCAGCTTAGGACAGGGATTCACAGATACGCAGTATTTT. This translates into CASSLGQGFTDTQYF.

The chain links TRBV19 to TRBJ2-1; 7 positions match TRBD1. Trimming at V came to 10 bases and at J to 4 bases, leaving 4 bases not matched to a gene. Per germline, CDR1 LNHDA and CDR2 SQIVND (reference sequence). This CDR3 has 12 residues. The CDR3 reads CATETGYNEQFF. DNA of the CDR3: TGTGCCACGGAGACAGGGTACAATGAGCAGTTCTTC.

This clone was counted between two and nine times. CDR3 sequence reads: CASSLNSYEQYF. DNA of the CDR3: TGTGCCAGCAGCTTAAACAGTTACGAGCAGTACTTC. V and J are TRBV7-9 and TRBJ2-7; no clear D. The CDR3 runs 12 residues. Germline lookup yields CDR1 SEHNR and CDR2 FQNEAQ (reference sequence). V gave up 2 bases and J gave up 4 bases, with 6 bases separating them. The full variable domain, completed using reference TRBV7-9 and TRBJ2-7, is DTGVSQNPRHKITKRGQNVTFRCDPISEHNRLYWYRQTLGQGPEFLTYFQNEAQLEKSRLLSDRFSAERPKGSFSTLEIQRTEQGDSAMYLCASSLNSYEQYFGPGTRLTVT.

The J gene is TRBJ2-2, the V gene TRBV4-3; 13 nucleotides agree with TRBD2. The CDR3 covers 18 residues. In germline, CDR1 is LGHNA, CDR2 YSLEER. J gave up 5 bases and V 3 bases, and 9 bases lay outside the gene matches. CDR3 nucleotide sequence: TGCGCCAGCAGCCACGACGGACTAGCGGGAGTATGGACCGGGGAGCTGTTTTTT. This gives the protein CASSHDGLAGVWTGELFF.